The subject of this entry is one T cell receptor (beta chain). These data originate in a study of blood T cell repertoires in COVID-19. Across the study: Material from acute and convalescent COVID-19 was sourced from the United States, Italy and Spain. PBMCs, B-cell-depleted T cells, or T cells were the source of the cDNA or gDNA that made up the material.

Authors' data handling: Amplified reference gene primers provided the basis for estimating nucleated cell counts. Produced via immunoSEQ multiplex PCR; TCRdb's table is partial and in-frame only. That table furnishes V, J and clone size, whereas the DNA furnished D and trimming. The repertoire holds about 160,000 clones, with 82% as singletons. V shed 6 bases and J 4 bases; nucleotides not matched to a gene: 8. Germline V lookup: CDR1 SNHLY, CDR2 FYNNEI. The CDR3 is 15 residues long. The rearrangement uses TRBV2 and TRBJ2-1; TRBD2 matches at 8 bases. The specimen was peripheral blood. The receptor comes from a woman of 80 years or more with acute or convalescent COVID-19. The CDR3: CASRSLAGRYNEQFF. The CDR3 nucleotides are TGTGCCAGCAGATCCTTAGCGGGAAGGTACAATGAGCAGTTCTTC. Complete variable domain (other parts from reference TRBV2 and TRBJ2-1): EPEVTQTPSHQVTQMGQEVILRCVPISNHLYFYWYRQILGQKVEFLVSFYNNEISEKSEIFDDQFSVERPDGSNFTLKIRSTKLEDSAMYFCASRSLAGRYNEQFFGPGTRLTVL.